Shown below are 25 T cell receptor beta chains from a single sample sequenced in a study of blood T cell repertoires in COVID-19. This table comes from immunoSEQ multiplex PCR, and its TCRdb copy is limited to in-frame clones, with some not included. This sample has 75,000 to 100,000 clones, with about 86% found just once. Sequencing was carried out using peripheral blood. The source of these receptors is a woman of 80 years or more with acute or convalescent COVID-19.

The rearrangement links TRBV24-1 to TRBJ1-2; D is uncertain. This CDR3 contains 12 residues. Looked up from germline, CDR1 is KGHDR and CDR2 is SFDVKD. The ends were cut back, 6 bases at V and 0 bases at J, with 4 bases in the middle. CDR3 coding DNA: TGTGCCACCAGTTCGTCTAACTATGGCTACACCTTC. Amino acid sequence: CATSSSNYGYTF.

The chain couples TRBV3-1 (or the pseudogene TRBV3-2) to TRBJ2-7; 7 bases map to TRBD1. This CDR3 spans 15 amino acids. Losses at the gene ends were 3 bases for V and 2 bases for J; bases not matched to a gene: 7. Germline-derived CDR1 and CDR2 are LGHDT and YNNKEL (reference sequence). The CDR3 loop reads CASSQAGTVAYEQYF. The CDR3 region has the DNA TGTGCCAGCAGCCAGGCCGGGACAGTGGCCTACGAGCAGTACTTC.

V and J are TRBV6-5 and TRBJ2-2; weak D call: TRBD1 (5 bases). With 2 bases removed from V and 1 base from J, the gap between germline ends came to 11 bases. The CDR3 is 16 amino acids. The germline V gene has CDR1 MNHEY and CDR2 SVGAGI. The CDR3 DNA reads as TGTGCCAGCAGTTACCTAAAGACAGTGAACACCGGGGAGCTGTTTTTT. Amino acid sequence: CASSYLKTVNTGELFF.

This chain uses TRBV5-1 with TRBJ2-7, with D uncertain. The V end lost 4 bases, the J end lost 5 bases, and 13 bases lay between the germline ends. Germline V gene data show CDR1 as SGHRS and CDR2 as YFSETQ. The CDR3 totals 13 residues. The CDR3 protein is CASSERRWDEQYF. CDR3 coding DNA: TGCGCCAGCAGCGAAAGGCGGTGGGACGAGCAGTACTTC.

This clone was picked up a small number of times. The chain combines TRBV2 with TRBJ1-4; D unclear. Germline values: CDR1 SNHLY, CDR2 FYNNEI. The CDR3 covers 14 residues. Trimming pared 2 bases from V and 8 bases from J, leaving 12 bases between. The CDR3 nucleotides read TGTGCCAGCAGTGAACCCCCCAGGCCGGAAAAACTGTTTTTT. It encodes CASSEPPRPEKLFF.

This chain connects TRBV30 to TRBJ2-2, with TRBD1 as a possible D gene (5 bases). Germline V lookup: CDR1 GTSNPN, CDR2 SVGIG (reference sequence). This CDR3 has 14 residues. V was pared by 2 bases and J by 4 bases, with 11 bases between. As DNA, the CDR3 is TGTGCCTGGAGTACAGGAGATTTCACCGGGGAGCTGTTTTTT. Its translation is CAWSTGDFTGELFF.

V usage is TRBV28 and J usage is TRBJ1-5; 11 bases are a match to TRBD1. The germline gives CDR1 MDHEN, CDR2 SYDVKM. This CDR3 contains 15 residues. Trimming cost V 6 bases and J 4 bases; bases outside gene matches: 5. CDR3 sequence reads: CASSPGQGVNQPQHF. Written as DNA, the CDR3 is TGTGCCAGCAGCCCGGGACAGGGGGTAAATCAGCCCCAGCATTTT.

The chain carries TRBV3-1 (or the pseudogene TRBV3-2) and TRBJ1-2; D is perhaps TRBD1 (6 bases). V lost 3 bases, J lost 8 bases, and 10 bases lay in between. The CDR3 contains 12 residues. Per the germline V gene, CDR1 is LGHDT and CDR2 is YNNKEL (reference sequence). CDR3 DNA sequence: TGTGCCAGCAGCCAGGCCAGGGGCGGCTACACCTTC. It specifies CASSQARGGYTF.

The CDR3 is CSVDRDREKGTDTQYF. The CDR3, as DNA: TGCAGCGTTGACCGGGACAGGGAAAAGGGCACAGATACGCAGTATTTT. The chain uses TRBV29-1 and TRBJ2-3; 9 bases line up with TRBD1. Germline CDR1 SQVTM, CDR2 ANQGSEA. CDR3 length: 16 residues. V trimming: 3 bases; J trimming: 1 base; junction bases outside the gene matches: 8.

V and J are TRBV19 and TRBJ1-4, with a weak D call TRBD1 (5 bases). Trimming cost V 6 bases and J 0 bases, with 11 bases left between them. CDR1 and CDR2 (germline): LNHDA, SQIVND (reference sequence). There are 15 residues in the CDR3. Here the CDR3 DNA reads TGTGCCAGTAGGGAGGGGCTCGCAACTAATGAAAAACTGTTTTTT. This encodes CASREGLATNEKLFF.

This chain connects TRBV11-3 to TRBJ2-3; 9 bases map to TRBD1. This CDR3 comprises 17 residues. V trimming: 3 bases; J trimming: 1 base; junction bases outside the gene matches: 8. The germline CDR1 and CDR2 sequences are SGHNT and YENEEA. Here the CDR3 DNA reads TGTGCCAGCAGCTTTTCCGGAACAGGGGGCGGCACAGATACGCAGTATTTT. It translates to CASSFSGTGGGTDTQYF.

The chain has TRBV5-1 and TRBJ1-5, with D unclear. Germline CDR1 and CDR2: SGHRS and YFSETQ. V was cut by 2 bases and J by 0 bases, with 12 bases left in between. The CDR3 has 16 residues. CDR3 DNA: TGCGCCAGCAGCTTCCTTGGGAGCTATAGCAATCAGCCCCAGCATTTT. Translation: CASSFLGSYSNQPQHF.

With respect to this clone: One junction end does not reproduce the germline sequence, and a read error may be involved. The rearrangement links TRBV7-3 to TRBJ2-7; 9 bases are shared with TRBD1. Per the germline V gene, CDR1 is SGHTA and CDR2 is FQGTGA. CDR3 length: 15 amino acids. For the CDR3, the DNA is TGTGCCAGCAGCTTAACCGGGACAGGGTCCGACGAGCAATACTTC. Its protein is CASSLTGTGSDEQYF.

The chain employs TRBV15 and TRBJ2-7; 8 bases match TRBD1. V lost 2 bases, J lost 3 bases, and 6 bases stayed unmatched. The length of the CDR3 is 15 residues. Germline V gene sequence: CDR1 LNHNV, CDR2 YYDKDF (reference sequence). The CDR3: CATSRSGQALYEQYF. CDR3 bases: TGTGCCACCAGCAGATCGGGACAGGCGCTCTACGAGCAGTACTTC. Combining the CDR3 with reference TRBV15 and TRBJ2-7 gives the whole variable domain DAMVIQNPRYQVTQFGKPVTLSCSQTLNHNVMYWYQQKSSQAPKLLFHYYDKDFNNEADTPDNFQSRRPNTSFCFLDIRSPGLGDTAMYLCATSRSGQALYEQYFGPGTRLTVT.

The CDR3 here is CASSYTGGTDTQYF. The DNA of the CDR3 is TGTGCCAGCAGCTACACCGGGGGCACAGATACGCAGTATTTT. This chain links TRBV7-9 with TRBJ2-3; weak D call: TRBD2 (5 bases). This CDR3 has 14 amino acids. Trimming took off 4 bases at V and 1 base at J, with 9 bases between the two ends. Germline V lookup: CDR1 SEHNR, CDR2 FQNEAQ (reference sequence).

This sequence joins TRBV29-1 and TRBJ2-7; TRBD1 aligns across 9 bases. Germline CDR1 reads SQVTM; CDR2 reads ANQGSEA. This CDR3 comprises 14 residues. J lost 4 bases, V lost 4 bases, and 8 bases had no gene match. CDR3: CSVVPDRGLYEQYF. The CDR3 nucleotides read TGCAGCGTTGTCCCGGACAGGGGACTTTACGAGCAGTACTTC.

This rearrangement joins TRBV7-2 to TRBJ2-2; no clear D gene. CDR1 is SGHTA, CDR2 FQGNSA, per germline. This CDR3 is 15 amino acids long. Trimming stripped 1 base from V and 5 bases from J, with 11 bases between. CDR3 DNA: TGTGCCAGCAGCTTAGGAGGCCGGCGTACCGGGGAGCTGTTTTTT. This codes for CASSLGGRRTGELFF.

The chain employs TRBV1 and TRBJ2-7; TRBD1 reflects the table's D call only, with no check against the DNA. TRBV1 is listed as a pseudogene. This CDR3 has 11 amino acids. The DNA of the CDR3 is TGCACCAGCAGCTTCGAGACAGGGAAGTACTTC. Its translation is CTSSFETGKYF.

This clone was found once. The V call is TRBV6-5, the J call TRBJ1-4, with TRBD1 matching 7 bases. This CDR3 has 15 residues. V was pared by 6 bases and J by 5 bases, with 9 bases of the junction left unmatched. The germline CDR1 and CDR2 sequences are MNHEY and SVGAGI. The CDR3 DNA reads TGTGCCAGCAGCTACGACAGGGCCGAGAATGAAAAACTGTTTTTT. Translation: CASSYDRAENEKLFF.

The chain employs TRBV3-1 (or the pseudogene TRBV3-2) and TRBJ2-7; 12 bases agree with TRBD2. This CDR3 is built from 15 residues. The germline V gene encodes CDR1 LGHDT and CDR2 YNNKEL (reference sequence). V dropped 0 bases and J dropped 6; count of bases not matched to a gene: 3. CDR3 in amino acids: CASSQDRLAGAEQYF. CDR3 DNA sequence: TGTGCCAGCAGCCAAGACAGACTAGCGGGGGCCGAGCAGTACTTC.

V gene TRBV24-1 combines with J gene TRBJ1-2, with unresolved D. Per germline, CDR1 KGHDR and CDR2 SFDVKD. V shed 9 bases and J shed 4 bases, with 8 bases lying between them. CDR3 length equals 11 residues. CDR3 sequence: CATSRGYGYTF. The CDR3 DNA reads as TGTGCCACCTCACGCGGCTATGGCTACACCTTC.

The chain recombines TRBV5-1 with TRBJ2-7; D may be TRBD2 (6 bases). Trimming cost V 5 bases and J 5 bases, with 14 bases left between them. In germline, CDR1 is SGHRS, CDR2 YFSETQ. The CDR3 is made up of 13 amino acids. In DNA, the CDR3 is TGCGCCAGCAGGGTCCGGGGGTCGGACGAGCAGTACTTC. Translated, it gives CASRVRGSDEQYF.

The V gene is TRBV18, the J gene TRBJ1-5; TRBD1 agrees at 8 bases. This CDR3 region has 15 residues. Looked up from germline, CDR1 is KGHSH and CDR2 is LQKENI. The ends lost 6 bases at V and 2 bases at J; junction bases unmatched: 6. CDR3 nucleotide sequence: TGTGCCAGCTCGTACCAGACAGGGGGCAATCAGCCCCAGCATTTT. Protein sequence: CASSYQTGGNQPQHF.

V usage is TRBV18 and J usage is TRBJ2-3; no firm D call. The germline V gene encodes CDR1 KGHSH and CDR2 LQKENI. V lost 6 bases, J lost 1 base, and 11 bases lay in between. The CDR3 totals 14 residues. The CDR3 is CASSQNGGTDTQYF. CDR3 sequence (DNA): TGTGCCAGCTCCCAAAATGGAGGCACAGATACGCAGTATTTT.

The J gene is TRBJ2-1, the V gene TRBV10-1; D is unclear. The CDR3 is made up of 13 amino acids. Between the trimmed V and J ends, which lost 4 bases and 3 bases, there was a span of 7 bases. CDR1 and CDR2 (germline): WNHNN, SYGVQD (reference sequence). Here the CDR3 reads CASSATVYNEQFF. The CDR3 region has the DNA TGCGCCAGCAGTGCCACAGTCTACAATGAGCAGTTCTTC.